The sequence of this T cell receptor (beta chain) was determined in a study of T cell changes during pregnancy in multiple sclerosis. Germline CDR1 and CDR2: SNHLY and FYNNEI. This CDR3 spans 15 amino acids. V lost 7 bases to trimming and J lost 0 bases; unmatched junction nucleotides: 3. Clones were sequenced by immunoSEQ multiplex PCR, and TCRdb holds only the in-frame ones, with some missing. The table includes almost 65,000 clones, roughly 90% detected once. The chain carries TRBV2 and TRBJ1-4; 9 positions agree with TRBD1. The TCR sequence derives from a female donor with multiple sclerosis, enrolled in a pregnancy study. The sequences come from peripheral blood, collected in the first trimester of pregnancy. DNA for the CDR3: TGTGCCAGCACGGGACAGGGTGCAACTAATGAAAAACTGTTTTTT. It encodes CASTGQGATNEKLFF.